The clone carrying this TCR beta chain showed up many times. The entry originates in a study of T-cell reconstitution after alpha-beta-depleted transplantation in children. The CDR3 consists of 11 residues. Germline loops: CDR1 SQVTM, CDR2 ANQGSEA. The V and J ends lost 3 bases and 3 bases respectively, with 3 bases between them. Library preparation (for TCRbeta) was performed with unique molecular identifiers. In TCRdb, the PCR reads were re-called with MiXCR into one record per CDR3 protein. The sample carries roughly 300,000 distinct CDR3 sequences, 11% recorded once. The sequence derives from a male patient under 10 years old who had a stem cell transplant for chronic granulomatous disease, so the T cells may come from the graft donor. The gene calls are TRBV29-1 and TRBJ2-1, with no clear D. The specimen was peripheral blood, collected 180 days after TCRalphabeta/CD19-depleted stem cell transplant. The chain's CDR3 is CSVDYYNEQFF. CDR3 DNA: TGCAGCGTTGACTACTACAATGAGCAGTTCTTC.